A single sample is the source of the 9 T cell receptor beta chains below, sequenced in a study of T-cell memory formation after mild COVID-19. TCRdb used MiXCR to reprocess the 5' RACE reads, holding one entry per CDR3 protein. The data show approximately 400,000 distinct CDR3 sequences, with roughly a quarter seen just once and around 8.7% held by the top ten. Sequenced input: PBMCs or a T cell subset sorted from them (not recorded which). These receptor sequences come from an adult woman who had mild COVID-19 (a few samples of this study predate the infection). Cell type and time point are not known.

A few counts support this clonotype. The chain employs TRBV19 and TRBJ2-5; TRBD1 aligns across 7 bases. Germline trimming cut 5 bases from V and 3 bases from J; bases unmatched to any gene: 6. CDR1 LNHDA and CDR2 SQIVND come from the germline V gene (reference sequence). CDR3 length: 14 amino acids. CDR3 loop: CASSDRAGKETQYF. CDR3 sequence (DNA): TGTGCCAGTAGTGACAGGGCAGGGAAAGAGACCCAGTACTTC.

The chain is built from TRBV6-5 and TRBJ2-5; tentatively, D is TRBD1 (5 bases). This CDR3 comprises 14 residues. V lost 6 bases, J lost 5 bases, and 16 bases lay in between. Germline V gene data show CDR1 as MNHEY and CDR2 as SVGAGI. The DNA of the CDR3 is TGTGCCAGCAGCAGATTGGGGCGCGTGGAGACCCAGTACTTC. As protein: CASSRLGRVETQYF.

A few counts support this clonotype. V usage is TRBV7-3 and J usage is TRBJ1-5; D is possibly TRBD1 (6 bases). This CDR3 contains 15 residues. Germline assignment: CDR1 SGHTA and CDR2 FQGTGA. Trimming took 7 bases from V and 5 from J, leaving 18 bases between them. This chain's CDR3 is CASTPGGASDQPQHF. The CDR3 region has the DNA TGTGCCAGCACACCGGGGGGGGCCTCCGATCAGCCCCAGCATTTT.

This sequence joins TRBV7-2 and TRBJ2-4, with a tentative D call TRBD2 (6 bases). The CDR3 is 15 residues long. Germline V lookup: CDR1 SGHTA, CDR2 FQGNSA. V was shortened by 2 bases and J by 9 bases, with 17 bases between the two germline ends. The CDR3 spells CASSLFPGEARIQYF. CDR3 nucleotide sequence: TGTGCCAGCAGCTTATTTCCGGGAGAAGCACGCATTCAGTACTTC.

The table lists this clonotype with a few counts. The genes are TRBV29-1 and TRBJ2-3; 9 bases are shared with TRBD2. CDR3 length: 14 residues. V shed 2 bases and J 4 bases; nucleotides not matched to a gene: 4. The germline V gene encodes CDR1 SQVTM and CDR2 ANQGSEA. The DNA for the CDR3 is TGCAGCGTTGAACTCGGCGGGAGGGCAGATACGCAGTATTTT. Translated, it gives CSVELGGRADTQYF.

In regard to this clonotype: The junction shows a germline mismatch at one end, possibly a read error. V and J are TRBV6-6 and TRBJ1-1; no clear D gene. This CDR3 has 13 amino acids. Looked up from germline, CDR1 is MNHNY and CDR2 is SVGAGI (reference sequence). CDR3 protein: CASKSESHLRVPF. The CDR3 DNA is TGTGCCAGCAAAAGTGAGTCCCACCTTCGGGTCCCATTT.

The sample holds a few counts of this clonotype. The V call is TRBV5-1, the J call TRBJ1-2; D uncertain. V was trimmed by 3 bases and J by 4 bases, leaving 10 bases between them. This CDR3 spans 13 amino acids. The germline CDR1 and CDR2 sequences are SGHRS and YFSETQ. CDR3: CASSSTPLYGYTF. The CDR3 region has the DNA TGCGCCAGCAGCTCGACCCCTCTCTATGGCTACACCTTC.

This clonotype was detected many times. The chain employs TRBV5-5 and TRBJ1-1; TRBD1 might be the D (5 bases). The CDR3 spans 13 residues. Germline V lookup: CDR1 SGHKS, CDR2 YYEKEE (reference sequence). Trimming removed 3 bases at V and 1 base at J, with 7 bases between. For the CDR3, the DNA is TGTGCCAGCAGCTGGGGGGAGAACACTGAAGCTTTCTTT. It is translated as CASSWGENTEAFF.

This clonotype was observed a handful of times. This chain links TRBV7-3 with TRBJ1-1; D ambiguous. CDR1 SGHTA and CDR2 FQGTGA come from the germline V gene. This CDR3 spans 14 amino acids. V lost 2 bases to trimming and J lost 3 bases, with 10 bases between them. CDR3: CASSLVRVDTEAFF. CDR3 in DNA: TGTGCCAGCAGCTTAGTCCGGGTTGACACTGAAGCTTTCTTT.